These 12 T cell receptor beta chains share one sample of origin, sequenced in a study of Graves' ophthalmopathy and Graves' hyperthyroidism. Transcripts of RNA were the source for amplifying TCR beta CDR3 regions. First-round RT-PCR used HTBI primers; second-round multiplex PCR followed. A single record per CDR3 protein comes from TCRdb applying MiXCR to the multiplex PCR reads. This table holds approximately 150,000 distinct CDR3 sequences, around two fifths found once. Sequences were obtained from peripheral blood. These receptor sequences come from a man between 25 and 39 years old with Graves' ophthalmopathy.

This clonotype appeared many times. The CDR3 reads CASGEGLGAFF. DNA of the CDR3: TGTGCCAGCGGAGAGGGGTTAGGAGCTTTCTTT. The chain uses TRBV28 and TRBJ1-1; perhaps TRBD1 as D (5 bases). CDR1 MDHEN and CDR2 SYDVKM come from the germline V gene. Deletions cut 8 bases from V and 10 bases from J, with 14 bases between. The CDR3 consists of 11 residues.

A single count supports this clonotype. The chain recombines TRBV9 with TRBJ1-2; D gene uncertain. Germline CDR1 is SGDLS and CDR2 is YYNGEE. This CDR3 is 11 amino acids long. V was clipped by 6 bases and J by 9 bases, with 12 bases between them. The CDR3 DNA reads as TGTGCCAGCACCCGTTCGGGAAGCTACACCTTC. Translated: CASTRSGSYTF. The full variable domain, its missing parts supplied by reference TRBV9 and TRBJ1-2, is DSGVTQTPKHLITATGQRVTLRCSPRSGDLSVYWYQQSLDQGLQFLIQYYNGEERAKGNILERFSAQQFPDLHSELNLSSLELGDSALYFCASTRSGSYTFGSGTRLTVV.

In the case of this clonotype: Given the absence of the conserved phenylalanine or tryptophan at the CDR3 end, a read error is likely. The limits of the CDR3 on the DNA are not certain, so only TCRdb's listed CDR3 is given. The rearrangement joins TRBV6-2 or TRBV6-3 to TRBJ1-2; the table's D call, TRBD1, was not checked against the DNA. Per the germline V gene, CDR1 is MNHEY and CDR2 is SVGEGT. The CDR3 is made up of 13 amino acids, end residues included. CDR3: CASSYSTGTGFFV.

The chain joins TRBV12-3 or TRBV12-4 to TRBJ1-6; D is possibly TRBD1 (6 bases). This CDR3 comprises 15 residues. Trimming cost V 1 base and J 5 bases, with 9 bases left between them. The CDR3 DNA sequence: TGTGCCAGCAGTTTAGAGGACAGCGATAATTCACCCCTCCACTTT. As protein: CASSLEDSDNSPLHF.

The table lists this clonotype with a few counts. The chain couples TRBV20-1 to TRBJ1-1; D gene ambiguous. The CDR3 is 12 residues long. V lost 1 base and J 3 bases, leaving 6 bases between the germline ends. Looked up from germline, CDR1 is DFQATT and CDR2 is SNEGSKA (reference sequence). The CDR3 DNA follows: TGCAGTGCTAGAGTGAAGGACACTGAAGCTTTCTTT. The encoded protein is CSARVKDTEAFF.

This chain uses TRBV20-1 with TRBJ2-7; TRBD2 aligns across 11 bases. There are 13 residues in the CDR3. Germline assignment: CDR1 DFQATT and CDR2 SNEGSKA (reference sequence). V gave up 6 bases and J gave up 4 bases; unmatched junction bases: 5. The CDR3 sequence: CSARLAGLYEQYF. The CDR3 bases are TGCAGTGCAAGACTAGCGGGGTTATACGAGCAGTACTTC.

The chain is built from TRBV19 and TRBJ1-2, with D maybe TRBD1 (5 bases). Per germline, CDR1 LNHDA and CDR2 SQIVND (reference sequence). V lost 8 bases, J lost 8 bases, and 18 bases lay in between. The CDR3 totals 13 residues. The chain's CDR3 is CASRPGEASGYTF. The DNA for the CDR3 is TGTGCCAGTCGTCCGGGGGAGGCCTCAGGCTACACCTTC.

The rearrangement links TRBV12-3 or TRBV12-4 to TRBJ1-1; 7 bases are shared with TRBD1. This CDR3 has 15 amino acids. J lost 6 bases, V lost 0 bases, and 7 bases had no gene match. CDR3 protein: CASSLADLQGAEAFF. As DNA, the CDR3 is TGTGCCAGCAGTTTAGCTGACTTGCAGGGGGCTGAAGCTTTCTTT.

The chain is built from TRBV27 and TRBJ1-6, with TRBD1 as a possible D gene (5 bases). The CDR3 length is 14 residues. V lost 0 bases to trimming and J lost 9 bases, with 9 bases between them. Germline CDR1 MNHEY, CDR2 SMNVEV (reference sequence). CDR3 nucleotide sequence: TGTGCCAGCAGTTTATCGGGGCTTGGTTCACCCCTCCACTTT. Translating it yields CASSLSGLGSPLHF.

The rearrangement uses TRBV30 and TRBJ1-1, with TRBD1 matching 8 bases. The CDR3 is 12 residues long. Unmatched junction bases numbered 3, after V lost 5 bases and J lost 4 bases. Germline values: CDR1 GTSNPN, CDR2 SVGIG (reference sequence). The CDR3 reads CAWADRATEAFF. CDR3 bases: TGTGCCTGGGCGGACAGGGCCACTGAAGCTTTCTTT.

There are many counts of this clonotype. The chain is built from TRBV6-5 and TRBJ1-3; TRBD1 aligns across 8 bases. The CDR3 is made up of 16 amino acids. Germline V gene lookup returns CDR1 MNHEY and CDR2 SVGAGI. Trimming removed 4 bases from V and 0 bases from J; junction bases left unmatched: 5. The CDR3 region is CASSSRGQVSGNTIYF. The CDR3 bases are TGTGCCAGCAGTTCTCGGGGACAGGTCTCTGGAAACACCATATATTTT.

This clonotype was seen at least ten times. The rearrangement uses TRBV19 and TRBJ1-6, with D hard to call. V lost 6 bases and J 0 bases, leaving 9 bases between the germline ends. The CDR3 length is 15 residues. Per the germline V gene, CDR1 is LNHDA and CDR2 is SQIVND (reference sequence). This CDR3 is CASSPGSSYNSPLHF. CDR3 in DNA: TGTGCCAGTAGCCCAGGAAGCTCCTATAATTCACCCCTCCACTTT.